The T cell receptor (beta chain) described here comes from a study of T cells in Graves' hyperthyroidism and ophthalmopathy. About the study: Peripheral blood sampling occurred at initial diagnosis, before any treatment.

Trimming stripped 5 bases from V and 4 bases from J, with 12 bases between. Looked up from germline, CDR1 is LNHDA and CDR2 is SQIVND (reference sequence). The CDR3 extends over 14 amino acids. On this clonotype itself: Antigen: not known.

Findings of the study overall: A 13 V-J model separated ophthalmopathy from stable hyperthyroidism. Researchers found most expanded thyroid clonotypes above 0.001 in blood as well.

Uncontrolled infections, other autoimmune diseases, pregnancy or lactation led to exclusion of patients. Researchers amplified the TCR beta CDR3 regions from RNA transcripts. Primed by the HTBI set, a first-round RT-PCR was run on the TCR CDR3. TCRdb passed the multiplex PCR reads through MiXCR, listing each CDR3 protein once. The top ten clones hold 30% to 40% of a sample with around 300,000 distinct CDR3 sequences, approximately 15% of them seen once. The TCR was taken from a woman aged 40 to 49 with Graves' ophthalmopathy. The chain links TRBV19 to TRBJ2-1; D might be TRBD1 or TRBD2, each matching 5 bases. Sequencing was carried out using blood. The CDR3 DNA reads as TGTGCCAGTAGTTCAAGCTGGGGGTACAATGAGCAGTTCTTC. It yields the protein CASSSSWGYNEQFF.